A selection of T cell receptor beta chains follows, all from one sample in a study of blood T cell repertoires in COVID-19. Here immunoSEQ multiplex PCR was the method, and the copy in TCRdb shows in-frame clones only, minus some. The sample contains roughly 27,000 clones, 88% of which appear only once. The sequencing input was peripheral blood. The source of these receptors is a human donor in a cohort sampled during active COVID-19. The CDR3 runs from the conserved cysteine through the conserved F or W. The order of the fields is D gene, J gene, clone size, V gene, CDR3 protein, CDR3 DNA. A D gene is named only where the DNA matches it firmly. Not all rows give a size; the values are once, few, many and, for expanded clones, a class.

.	TRBJ1-5	.	TRBV19	CASSEGVNQPQHF	TGTGCCAGTAGTGAGGGGGTCAATCAGCCCCAGCATTTT
.	TRBJ2-1	.	TRBV11-2	CASSLGLREQFF	TGTGCCAGCAGCTTAGGATTGCGGGAGCAGTTCTTC
.	TRBJ1-4	.	TRBV2	CASTMGGRSEKLFF	TGTGCCAGCACTATGGGGGGAAGGTCTGAAAAACTGTTTTTT
.	TRBJ2-7	few	TRBV18	CASSPTLGSYEQYF	TGTGCCAGCTCACCAACCCTGGGGAGCTACGAGCAGTACTTC
TRBD2	TRBJ2-7	.	TRBV6-4	CASLQTRRGGAYEQYF	TGTGCCAGCCTCCAAACGAGGCGGGGGGGAGCCTACGAGCAGTACTTC
TRBD2	TRBJ2-3	.	TRBV11-3	CASSSGLAGGILTDTQYF	TGTGCCAGCAGCTCTGGACTAGCGGGGGGCATCCTCACAGATACGCAGTATTTT
.	TRBJ2-5	.	TRBV5-5	CASSYGGETQYF	TGTGCCAGCAGCTACGGTGGAGAGACCCAGTACTTC
TRBD1	TRBJ2-5	.	TRBV6-5	CASKTRGTGGTQYF	TGTGCCAGCAAGACTAGAGGGACAGGGGGGACCCAGTACTTC
.	TRBJ1-4	once	TRBV18	CASSPISANEKLFF	TGTGCCAGCTCCCCTATCTCCGCTAATGAAAAACTGTTTTTT
.	TRBJ1-2	.	TRBV28	CASSSVLTTLLGGYTF	TGTGCCAGCAGTAGCGTACTAACGACGTTACTGGGTGGCTACACCTTC
TRBD2	TRBJ2-5	.	TRBV15	CATSRPLAGGQETQYF	TGTGCCACCAGCAGACCTTTAGCGGGGGGGCAAGAGACCCAGTACTTC
TRBD1	TRBJ2-3	.	TRBV28	CASSSGGQGRDTQYF	TGTGCCAGCAGTTCGGGGGGACAGGGGAGGGATACGCAGTATTTT
.	TRBJ2-7	.	TRBV2	CASSERGGNQYEQYF	TGTGCCAGCAGTGAACGGGGTGGTAACCAGTACGAGCAGTACTTC
TRBD1	TRBJ2-2	.	TRBV5-5	CASSLTGTGGNTGELFF	TGTGCCAGCAGCTTGACCGGGACAGGGGGCAACACCGGGGAGCTGTTTTTT
.	TRBJ1-5	.	TRBV2	CASGQYSPNQPQHF	TGTGCCAGCGGCCAATACAGTCCCAATCAGCCCCAGCATTTT
.	TRBJ1-1	.	TRBV11-2	CASSFRDTAFF	TGTGCCAGCAGCTTCCGGGACACGGCTTTCTTT
.	TRBJ2-5	.	TRBV2	CASGIGTSAGTQYF	TGTGCCAGCGGGATTGGGACATCGGCGGGGACCCAGTACTTC
.	TRBJ2-7	.	TRBV30	CASNQGGYEQYF	TGTGCCTCAAATCAGGGGGGCTACGAGCAGTACTTC
TRBD1	TRBJ1-6	.	TRBV5-8	CASSWGTGGWSYNSPLHF	TGTGCCAGCAGCTGGGGCACAGGGGGCTGGTCCTATAATTCACCCCTCCACTTT
.	TRBJ1-3	.	TRBV4-2	CASSQVGNTGNTIYF	TGTGCCAGCAGCCAAGTCGGGAATACTGGAAACACCATATATTTT
.	TRBJ2-1	.	TRBV29-1	CSVEAVFSYNEQFF	TGCAGCGTTGAAGCCGTCTTCTCCTACAATGAGCAGTTCTTC
.	TRBJ1-4	once	TRBV27	CASRRSAGFDEKLFF	TGTGCCAGCAGACGATCCGCAGGGTTCGATGAAAAACTGTTTTTT
TRBD1	TRBJ1-1	few	TRBV19	CASRAGQGGEAFF	TGTGCCAGTAGGGCGGGGCAGGGGGGTGAAGCTTTCTTT
TRBD1	TRBJ1-4	.	TRBV18	CASSPSATGGGEKLFF	TGTGCCAGCTCACCGTCTGCGACAGGGGGTGGGGAAAAACTGTTTTTT
.	TRBJ2-7	.	TRBV3-1/TRBV3-2	CASSQEDRSGWSHEQYF	TGTGCCAGCAGCCAAGAAGATCGTTCAGGTTGGTCCCACGAGCAGTACTTC
.	TRBJ1-2	.	TRBV2	CATPGQDYGYTF	TGTGCCACGCCTGGACAAGACTATGGCTACACCTTC
TRBD2	TRBJ2-3	.	TRBV30	CAWSGGSSGTRYF	TGTGCCTGGAGTGGGGGATCTAGCGGGACCCGGTATTTT
TRBD2	TRBJ2-6	.	TRBV11-3	CASSLGLAGELSGANVLTF	TGTGCCAGCAGCTTAGGACTAGCGGGGGAACTCTCTGGGGCCAACGTCCTGACTTTC
.	TRBJ2-2	.	TRBV24-1	CATSDLRGNTGELFF	TGTGCCACCAGTGATTTGAGGGGGAACACCGGGGAGCTGTTTTTT
.	TRBJ1-5	.	TRBV30	CAWAGDSNQPQHF	TGTGCCTGGGCAGGCGATAGCAATCAGCCCCAGCATTTT
.	TRBJ1-5	.	TRBV7-6	CASSLGQANQPQHF	TGTGCCAGCAGCTTAGGACAGGCGAATCAGCCCCAGCATTTT
TRBD2	TRBJ2-1	few	TRBV28	CASSFMAGGREQFF	TGTGCCAGCAGTTTTATGGCGGGGGGGCGGGAGCAGTTCTTC